These T cell receptor beta chains were read from a single sample in a study of T-cell reconstitution after alpha-beta-depleted transplantation in children. Via MiXCR, TCRdb re-called the PCR reads, giving one row per CDR3 protein. Of hundreds of thousands of distinct CDR3 sequences listed, 9.5% to 15% are singletons. The sample here was PBMCs from the stem cell graft donor, taken from the stem cell graft. The receptors shown here come from a human donor who donated a stem cell graft to a child with combined immunodeficiency. CDR3s include the opening cysteine and the closing phenylalanine or tryptophan. Each record gives: J gene, V gene, D gene, clone size, CDR3 protein, CDR3 DNA. A D gene is named only where the DNA matches it firmly. A row's size may be missing; if present it is once, few, many or a size class.

j_gene: TRBJ1-1; v_gene: TRBV3-1; d_gene: NA; abundance: NA; CDR3aa: CASSRDPGTVGTEAFF; CDR3nt: TGTGCCAGCAGCCGAGACCCGGGGACGGTCGGCACTGAAGCTTTCTTT
j_gene: TRBJ1-4; v_gene: TRBV12-3/TRBV12-4; d_gene: NA; abundance: many; CDR3aa: CASSSGALNEKLFF; CDR3nt: TGTGCCAGCAGTTCGGGCGCCCTTAATGAAAAACTGTTTTTT
j_gene: TRBJ2-3; v_gene: TRBV29-1; d_gene: TRBD2; abundance: NA; CDR3aa: CSVDGAGGADTQYF; CDR3nt: TGCAGCGTTGATGGAGCGGGGGGCGCAGATACGCAGTATTTT
j_gene: TRBJ2-5; v_gene: TRBV5-6; d_gene: TRBD1; abundance: many; CDR3aa: CASSVDRGQETQYF; CDR3nt: TGTGCCAGCAGCGTGGACAGGGGCCAAGAGACCCAGTACTTC
j_gene: TRBJ2-7; v_gene: TRBV25-1; d_gene: TRBD2; abundance: many; CDR3aa: CASRASGRVYEQYF; CDR3nt: TGTGCCAGCAGGGCTAGCGGGAGGGTCTACGAGCAGTACTTC
j_gene: TRBJ1-3; v_gene: TRBV4-3; d_gene: NA; abundance: NA; CDR3aa: CASSQDKGSGNTIYF; CDR3nt: TGCGCCAGCAGCCAAGATAAGGGATCCGGAAACACCATATATTTT
j_gene: TRBJ1-1; v_gene: TRBV25-1; d_gene: NA; abundance: NA; CDR3aa: CASSAAGPRTEAFF; CDR3nt: TGTGCCAGCAGCGCCGCGGGGCCTCGGACTGAAGCTTTCTTT
j_gene: TRBJ2-2; v_gene: TRBV7-9; d_gene: NA; abundance: NA; CDR3aa: CASSLRAANTGELFF; CDR3nt: TGTGCCAGCAGCTTAAGGGCAGCGAACACCGGGGAGCTGTTTTTT
j_gene: TRBJ1-2; v_gene: TRBV7-3; d_gene: NA; abundance: few; CDR3aa: CASSFYPTVFVDGYTF; CDR3nt: TGTGCCAGCAGCTTTTACCCGACGGTTTTTGTAGATGGCTACACCTTC
j_gene: TRBJ2-2; v_gene: TRBV29-1; d_gene: NA; abundance: NA; CDR3aa: CSVGSGESNTGELFF; CDR3nt: TGCAGCGTTGGATCGGGGGAATCGAACACCGGGGAGCTGTTTTTT
j_gene: TRBJ1-6; v_gene: TRBV10-3; d_gene: TRBD1; abundance: few; CDR3aa: CAISSSTGDNNSPLHF; CDR3nt: TGTGCCATCAGTTCTTCGACAGGGGACAATAATTCACCCCTCCACTTT
j_gene: TRBJ2-3; v_gene: TRBV29-1; d_gene: NA; abundance: NA; CDR3aa: CSVGSTRTDTQYF; CDR3nt: TGCAGCGTTGGTTCAACCCGCACAGATACGCAGTATTTT
j_gene: TRBJ2-7; v_gene: TRBV14; d_gene: TRBD2; abundance: few; CDR3aa: CASSVVAGEQYF; CDR3nt: TGTGCCAGCAGCGTAGTAGCGGGGGAGCAGTACTTC
j_gene: TRBJ2-1; v_gene: TRBV12-3/TRBV12-4; d_gene: TRBD2; abundance: many; CDR3aa: CASSTLAGFYNEQFF; CDR3nt: TGTGCCAGCAGCACCTTAGCGGGGTTCTACAATGAGCAGTTCTTC
j_gene: TRBJ2-3; v_gene: TRBV9; d_gene: NA; abundance: NA; CDR3aa: CASSLGPVDTQYF; CDR3nt: TGTGCCAGCAGCCTAGGACCGGTAGATACGCAGTATTTT
j_gene: TRBJ2-7; v_gene: TRBV12-3/TRBV12-4; d_gene: NA; abundance: many; CDR3aa: CASSLGLPGEQYF; CDR3nt: TGTGCCAGCAGTTTGGGACTGCCTGGGGAGCAGTACTTC
j_gene: TRBJ1-2; v_gene: TRBV12-3/TRBV12-4; d_gene: NA; abundance: NA; CDR3aa: CASSLGSGGYGYTF; CDR3nt: TGTGCCAGCAGTTTAGGGTCGGGGGGATATGGCTACACCTTC
j_gene: TRBJ2-5; v_gene: TRBV11-2; d_gene: TRBD2; abundance: many; CDR3aa: CASSPGLAGGRRQETQYF; CDR3nt: TGTGCCAGCAGCCCCGGGCTAGCGGGAGGGCGAAGGCAAGAGACCCAGTACTTC
j_gene: TRBJ1-6; v_gene: TRBV6-6; d_gene: NA; abundance: NA; CDR3aa: CASRPGTNSPLHF; CDR3nt: TGTGCCAGCAGACCAGGGACTAATTCACCCCTCCACTTT
j_gene: TRBJ2-1; v_gene: TRBV9; d_gene: NA; abundance: few; CDR3aa: CASSVGGSPSRNEQFF; CDR3nt: TGTGCCAGCAGCGTAGGGGGCAGCCCATCCCGCAATGAGCAGTTCTTC
j_gene: TRBJ2-1; v_gene: TRBV29-1; d_gene: NA; abundance: NA; CDR3aa: CSVARSGPYNEQFF; CDR3nt: TGCAGCGTTGCGAGATCGGGACCCTACAATGAGCAGTTCTTC
j_gene: TRBJ2-5; v_gene: TRBV29-1; d_gene: NA; abundance: NA; CDR3aa: CGVRRDFQETQYF; CDR3nt: TGCGGTGTTCGGCGGGACTTCCAAGAGACCCAGTACTTC
j_gene: TRBJ2-4; v_gene: TRBV6-2/TRBV6-3; d_gene: NA; abundance: few; CDR3aa: CASSRLSREPLKNIQYF; CDR3nt: TGTGCCAGCAGTCGGCTGTCGCGAGAACCCCTTAAAAACATTCAGTACTTC
j_gene: TRBJ2-3; v_gene: TRBV15; d_gene: TRBD1; abundance: many; CDR3aa: CATSRQPPGQGAGVRSDTQYF; CDR3nt: TGTGCCACCAGCAGACAACCACCGGGACAGGGGGCGGGGGTAAGGTCAGATACGCAGTATTTT
j_gene: TRBJ2-1; v_gene: TRBV27; d_gene: TRBD2; abundance: NA; CDR3aa: CASSQGSGFLQFF; CDR3nt: TGTGCCAGCAGTCAGGGTAGCGGGTTCTTGCAGTTCTTC
j_gene: TRBJ1-5; v_gene: TRBV12-3/TRBV12-4; d_gene: TRBD1; abundance: few; CDR3aa: CASSLEWDRGRNQPQHF; CDR3nt: TGTGCCAGCAGCCTAGAGTGGGACAGGGGGCGAAATCAGCCCCAGCATTTT
j_gene: TRBJ2-2; v_gene: TRBV3-1; d_gene: NA; abundance: NA; CDR3aa: CATSQTPGLTSNTGELFF; CDR3nt: TGTGCCACCAGCCAAACTCCGGGACTCACCTCGAACACCGGGGAGCTGTTTTTT
j_gene: TRBJ2-3; v_gene: TRBV5-1; d_gene: NA; abundance: NA; CDR3aa: CASSFRGGTDTQYF; CDR3nt: TGCGCCAGCAGCTTCCGTGGGGGCACAGATACGCAGTATTTT
j_gene: TRBJ2-1; v_gene: TRBV20-1; d_gene: NA; abundance: NA; CDR3aa: CSARVSGGSEQFF; CDR3nt: TGCAGTGCTAGAGTTAGCGGTGGAAGTGAGCAGTTCTTC
j_gene: TRBJ2-5; v_gene: TRBV20-1; d_gene: TRBD2; abundance: few; CDR3aa: CSAGETGTSRETQYF; CDR3nt: TGCAGTGCTGGCGAGACCGGGACTAGCCGAGAGACCCAGTACTTC
j_gene: TRBJ2-5; v_gene: TRBV7-9; d_gene: TRBD2; abundance: few; CDR3aa: CASSLWGTSGQETQYF; CDR3nt: TGTGCCAGCAGCTTATGGGGGACTAGCGGGCAAGAGACCCAGTACTTC
j_gene: TRBJ2-7; v_gene: TRBV12-3/TRBV12-4; d_gene: NA; abundance: few; CDR3aa: CASSPPPGPYEQYF; CDR3nt: TGTGCCAGCAGTCCCCCCCCAGGGCCCTACGAGCAGTACTTC
j_gene: TRBJ2-5; v_gene: TRBV7-7; d_gene: TRBD2; abundance: NA; CDR3aa: CASSPWEGAKTQYF; CDR3nt: TGTGCCAGCAGCCCTTGGGAGGGAGCAAAGACCCAGTACTTC
j_gene: TRBJ2-7; v_gene: TRBV4-3; d_gene: NA; abundance: NA; CDR3aa: CASSQDGHEQYF; CDR3nt: TGCGCCAGCAGCCAAGATGGGCACGAGCAGTACTTC
j_gene: TRBJ2-7; v_gene: TRBV29-1; d_gene: TRBD1; abundance: many; CDR3aa: CSVAGQGYEQYF; CDR3nt: TGCAGCGTTGCAGGACAGGGCTACGAGCAGTACTTC
j_gene: TRBJ1-2; v_gene: TRBV18; d_gene: TRBD1; abundance: NA; CDR3aa: CASSPGTVQYGYTF; CDR3nt: TGTGCCAGCTCACCTGGGACAGTCCAGTATGGCTACACCTTC
j_gene: TRBJ2-2; v_gene: TRBV7-7; d_gene: TRBD1; abundance: NA; CDR3aa: CASRHRGDAGELFF; CDR3nt: TGTGCTAGCAGGCACAGGGGGGATGCCGGGGAGCTGTTTTTT
j_gene: TRBJ2-1; v_gene: TRBV10-3; d_gene: TRBD1; abundance: NA; CDR3aa: CAIRDPGQGYNEQFF; CDR3nt: TGTGCCATCAGGGACCCGGGACAGGGATACAATGAGCAGTTCTTC
j_gene: TRBJ1-6; v_gene: TRBV7-9; d_gene: NA; abundance: many; CDR3aa: CASSLAGVYSPLHF; CDR3nt: TGTGCCAGCAGCTTAGCCGGGGTGTATTCACCCCTCCACTTT
j_gene: TRBJ2-3; v_gene: TRBV7-9; d_gene: NA; abundance: NA; CDR3aa: CASSLEPRNTDTQYF; CDR3nt: TGTGCCAGCAGCTTAGAGCCACGGAACACAGATACGCAGTATTTT
j_gene: TRBJ2-5; v_gene: TRBV4-3; d_gene: NA; abundance: many; CDR3aa: CASSQDRVETQYF; CDR3nt: TGCGCCAGCAGCCAAGATCGGGTGGAGACCCAGTACTTC
j_gene: TRBJ1-2; v_gene: TRBV21-1; d_gene: NA; abundance: NA; CDR3aa: CARPSGVREIPGYTF; CDR3nt: TGTGCCAGACCCAGTGGGGTTCGAGAGATCCCTGGCTACACCTTC
j_gene: TRBJ2-7; v_gene: TRBV12-3/TRBV12-4; d_gene: TRBD2; abundance: many; CDR3aa: CASSQSGRVREQYF; CDR3nt: TGTGCCAGCAGTCAAAGCGGGAGAGTCCGTGAGCAGTACTTC
j_gene: TRBJ2-5; v_gene: TRBV20-1; d_gene: NA; abundance: NA; CDR3aa: CSARVPGETQYF; CDR3nt: TGCAGTGCTAGGGTCCCGGGAGAGACCCAGTACTTC
j_gene: TRBJ2-3; v_gene: TRBV7-2; d_gene: NA; abundance: NA; CDR3aa: CARSPSNTDTQYF; CDR3nt: TGTGCCAGGAGCCCTAGCAACACAGATACGCAGTATTTT
j_gene: TRBJ2-1; v_gene: TRBV12-3/TRBV12-4; d_gene: TRBD1; abundance: many; CDR3aa: CASRPGQGYNEQFF; CDR3nt: TGTGCCAGCAGGCCTGGACAGGGCTACAATGAGCAGTTCTTC
j_gene: TRBJ1-1; v_gene: TRBV29-1; d_gene: TRBD1; abundance: few; CDR3aa: CSVKPTGGSTEAFF; CDR3nt: TGCAGCGTCAAACCGACAGGGGGATCCACTGAAGCTTTCTTT
j_gene: TRBJ2-1; v_gene: TRBV5-1; d_gene: NA; abundance: few; CDR3aa: CASSLRFRPSSYNEQFF; CDR3nt: TGCGCCAGCAGCTTGAGGTTTCGTCCTAGCTCCTACAATGAGCAGTTCTTC
j_gene: TRBJ2-1; v_gene: TRBV18; d_gene: TRBD2; abundance: NA; CDR3aa: CASSPKRGTHNEQFF; CDR3nt: TGTGCCAGCTCACCAAAGCGGGGGACTCACAATGAGCAGTTCTTC
j_gene: TRBJ2-1; v_gene: TRBV12-3/TRBV12-4; d_gene: NA; abundance: many; CDR3aa: CASTQQGGRYNEQFF; CDR3nt: TGTGCCAGCACCCAGCAGGGGGGCCGCTACAATGAGCAGTTCTTC
j_gene: TRBJ2-3; v_gene: TRBV27; d_gene: NA; abundance: NA; CDR3aa: CASSLLGGDTDTQYF; CDR3nt: TGTGCCAGCAGTTTACTGGGGGGAGACACAGATACGCAGTATTTT